This T cell receptor (beta chain) originates from a study of shared clonotypes between healthy human individuals. Every immunoSEQ plate was one replicate of a subset's evenly spread DNA. The method was immunoSEQ multiplex PCR; TCRdb's version includes in-frame clones alone and lacks a portion of them. This sample has some 2,000,000 clones; 85% to 95% occur once, and the top ten carry 0.1% to 0.15%. This CDR3 contains 14 residues. Germline V gene sequence: CDR1 SGHTA, CDR2 FQGTGA. Trimming took off 1 base at V and 5 bases at J, with 8 bases between the two ends. Memory CD4+ cells were the fraction left after CD45RA+ naive selection. Findings and limits, study-wide: Relative to clonotypes present in all four donors, those not shared had lower generation probabilities. Richness estimates generally favored naive over memory subsets.

With regard to this clone: What it binds is not known.

Input material: naive CD4+ T cells sorted from blood. Subset meaning: CD45RA+ positively selected. This chain joins TRBV7-3 and TRBJ2-2; perhaps TRBD2 as D (5 bases). The source of this sequence is a young man in good health. CDR3 sequence (DNA): TGTGCCAGCAGCTTAAATCGGGGTACCGGGGAGCTGTTTTTT. Encoded protein: CASSLNRGTGELFF.